These 21 T cell receptor beta chains came from one sample sequenced in a study of control samples from healthy donors and cancer patients. Some clones are missing from TCRdb's copy, which holds only in-frame ones; the method was immunoSEQ multiplex PCR. The sample has 150,000 or so clones; just over 85% are singletons. The material sequenced was blood. Every receptor here comes from a man in his late teens or twenties in good health.

This chain links TRBV30 with TRBJ1-5; no clear D. The CDR3 is made up of 12 amino acids. Trimming cost V 5 bases and J 6 bases, with 11 bases left between them. In germline, CDR1 is GTSNPN, CDR2 SVGIG (reference sequence). The CDR3 spells CAWRTEGQPQHF. CDR3 sequence (DNA): TGTGCCTGGCGTACGGAGGGTCAGCCCCAGCATTTT.

The V gene is TRBV6-5, the J gene TRBJ1-6; the match to TRBD1 covers 7 bases. V shed 5 bases and J 7 bases; nucleotides not matched to a gene: 8. The CDR3 contains 15 residues. Germline assignment: CDR1 MNHEY and CDR2 SVGAGI. CDR3 amino acids: CASSPDRNDNSPLHF. CDR3 sequence (DNA): TGTGCCAGCAGTCCGGACAGGAACGACAATTCACCCCTCCACTTT.

CDR3 bases: TGTGCCAGCAGCCAAGATGGGCGGACAGACCTAACGTCACCCCTCCACTTT. It codes for CASSQDGRTDLTSPLHF. The rearrangement uses TRBV4-2 and TRBJ1-6; TRBD1 might be the D (6 bases). V shed 0 bases and J shed 10 bases, with 19 bases lying between them. CDR1 is LGHNA, CDR2 YNFKEQ, per germline. This CDR3 is built from 17 residues.

The count of this clone is one. For the CDR3, the DNA is TGTGCCACCAGCAGAGATGTGAGATTTCCCTACAATGAGCAGTTCTTC. Protein: CATSRDVRFPYNEQFF. The chain couples TRBV15 to TRBJ2-1; D is uncertain. Germline lookup yields CDR1 LNHNV and CDR2 YYDKDF (reference sequence). V was shortened by 0 bases and J by 2 bases, with 11 bases between the two germline ends. This CDR3 spans 16 amino acids.

This chain uses TRBV12-5 with TRBJ2-5; 9 bases are shared with TRBD2. With 7 bases clipped from V and 5 bases from J, the junction kept 17 bases outside the gene matches. Germline V CDR1 and CDR2: LGHNT, FRNRAP. The CDR3 totals 17 residues. The CDR3 coding sequence is TGTGCTAGTGCCCCGGCGGGGAGTAGCGGGGGTGGCGAGACCCAGTACTTC. It specifies CASAPAGSSGGGETQYF.

This rearrangement joins TRBV5-8 to TRBJ1-2, with D possibly matching TRBD1 (5 bases). This CDR3 is 13 amino acids long. Germline V gene sequence: CDR1 SGHTS, CDR2 YDEGEE. The V gene lost 4 bases and the J gene lost 5 bases, with 12 bases spanning the gap. The CDR3, as DNA: TGTGCCAGCAGCCGACAGCGCGGGTATGGCTACACCTTC. Its protein is CASSRQRGYGYTF.

J is TRBJ1-2 and V is TRBV6-5; no clear D. Trimming took 8 bases from V and 2 from J, leaving 18 bases between them. The CDR3 covers 15 residues. The germline CDR1 and CDR2 sequences are MNHEY and SVGAGI. The CDR3 loop reads CASSRSPLTNYGYTF. The CDR3 region has the DNA TGTGCCAGCTCAAGGTCGCCCCTTACCAACTATGGCTACACCTTC.

The V call is TRBV7-2, the J call TRBJ2-1; 8 bases match TRBD2. Germline CDR1 SGHTA, CDR2 FQGNSA. The CDR3 totals 16 residues. J lost 5 bases, V lost 0 bases, and 6 bases had no gene match. DNA for the CDR3: TGTGCCAGCAGCTTAGCGGGGCGGGGGGCCCACAATGAGCAGTTCTTC. This codes for CASSLAGRGAHNEQFF.

This clone was detected only once. The chain uses TRBV6-2 or TRBV6-3 and TRBJ1-2, with 9 bases that match TRBD1. Germline loops: CDR1 MNHEY, CDR2 SVGEGT. CDR3 size: 14 residues. Germline trimming cut 1 base from V and 8 bases from J; bases unmatched to any gene: 5. In DNA, the CDR3 is TGTGCCAGCAGTTACTATCGGGACAGGGTCGGCTACACCTTC. Its translation is CASSYYRDRVGYTF.

V usage is TRBV9 and J usage is TRBJ1-2, with D possibly matching TRBD1 (6 bases). The CDR3 loop spans 15 amino acids. Between the trimmed V and J ends, which lost 4 bases and 5 bases, there was a span of 18 bases. Germline assignment: CDR1 SGDLS and CDR2 YYNGEE. CDR3: CASSPNPGTQYGYTF. The CDR3 DNA reads TGTGCCAGCAGCCCTAATCCCGGGACACAGTATGGCTACACCTTC.

The V gene is TRBV11-2, the J gene TRBJ1-4; 9 bases fit TRBD1. V gave up 3 bases and J gave up 5 bases; unmatched junction bases: 1. This CDR3 is 14 amino acids long. From germline, CDR1 is SGHAT and CDR2 FQNNGV. CDR3 sequence: CASSFGTGNEKLFF. In DNA form, the CDR3 reads TGTGCCAGCAGCTTTGGGACAGGGAATGAAAAACTGTTTTTT.

V and J are TRBV9 and TRBJ2-5; D perhaps matches TRBD1 (7 bases). This CDR3 has 17 amino acids. Germline loops: CDR1 SGDLS, CDR2 YYNGEE. V gave up 0 bases and J gave up 5 bases, with 20 bases separating them. CDR3: CASSVENQGGLTETQYF. The CDR3 nucleotides read TGTGCCAGCAGCGTAGAAAATCAGGGGGGACTCACCGAGACCCAGTACTTC.

The V gene is TRBV28, the J gene TRBJ1-2; tentatively, D is TRBD1 (5 bases). Germline lookup yields CDR1 MDHEN and CDR2 SYDVKM. V was shortened by 4 bases and J by 10 bases, with 16 bases between the two germline ends. This CDR3 spans 13 amino acids. The CDR3 sequence: CASSSPSRGNYTF. The DNA of the CDR3 is TGTGCCAGCAGTTCCCCCTCTCGGGGGAACTACACCTTC.

The J gene is TRBJ2-7, the V gene TRBV12-3 or TRBV12-4; unclear D gene. CDR3 length: 11 residues. Trimming took off 1 base at V and 6 bases at J, with 4 bases between the two ends. CDR3 DNA: TGTGCCAGCAGTTTAGTGGGCGAGCAGTACTTC. This translates into CASSLVGEQYF.

The CDR3 sequence: CSASQRQETQYF. The CDR3 region has the DNA TGCAGTGCTAGTCAGAGACAAGAGACCCAGTACTTC. The chain is built from TRBV20-1 and TRBJ2-5, with D unclear. This CDR3 is built from 12 residues. The V gene's germline CDR1 is DFQATT and CDR2 SNEGSKA (reference sequence). Trimming pared 3 bases from V and 2 bases from J, leaving 7 bases between.

This rearrangement joins TRBV6-6 to TRBJ2-1, with 8 bases lining up with TRBD1. Germline lookup yields CDR1 MNHNY and CDR2 SVGAGI (reference sequence). J lost 9 bases, V lost 6 bases, and 10 bases had no gene match. The CDR3 length is 14 residues. The CDR3 here is CASRGKDRVSEQFF. DNA for the CDR3: TGTGCCAGCAGGGGGAAGGACAGGGTTAGTGAGCAGTTCTTC.

The rearrangement joins TRBV4-2 to TRBJ2-1, with 8 bases matching TRBD2. CDR1 is LGHNA, CDR2 YNFKEQ, per germline. Unmatched junction bases numbered 8, after V lost 4 bases and J lost 0 bases. This CDR3 is 17 amino acids long. This chain's CDR3 is CASSPRGGGSSYNEQFF. The DNA for the CDR3 is TGTGCCAGCAGCCCCCGAGGCGGGGGGAGCTCCTACAATGAGCAGTTCTTC.

The chain combines TRBV6-5 with TRBJ1-1; 7 bases align to TRBD1. The CDR3 covers 12 residues. The germline gives CDR1 MNHEY, CDR2 SVGAGI. V gave up 5 bases and J gave up 7 bases; unmatched junction bases: 4. CDR3 sequence: CASSKTGNEAFF. CDR3 nucleotides: TGTGCCAGCAGTAAGACAGGGAATGAAGCTTTCTTT.

In its sample, this clone was seen a few times. The V gene is TRBV7-8, the J gene TRBJ2-3, with unresolved D. Germline CDR1 reads SGHVS; CDR2 reads FQNEAQ. The CDR3 is 15 amino acids. With 7 bases removed from V and 4 bases from J, the gap between germline ends came to 18 bases. DNA of the CDR3: TGTGCCAGCACCCCGAGTGCGCGGAGTCCAGATACGCAGTATTTT. It specifies CASTPSARSPDTQYF.

This clone showed up just once. The rearrangement links TRBV3-1 (or the pseudogene TRBV3-2) to TRBJ2-1; TRBD2 matches at 13 bases. With V trimmed by 3 bases and J by 4 bases, 9 bases remained unmatched. The CDR3 has 18 residues. The germline V gene has CDR1 LGHDT and CDR2 YNNKEL (reference sequence). The CDR3 sequence: CASSHTSGGAFGYNEQFF. CDR3 sequence (DNA): TGTGCCAGCAGCCACACTAGCGGGGGGGCGTTCGGTTACAATGAGCAGTTCTTC.

The rearrangement joins TRBV30 to TRBJ2-5; possibly TRBD1 for D (5 bases). This CDR3 contains 12 residues. Germline V gene data show CDR1 as GTSNPN and CDR2 as SVGIG (reference sequence). V was cut by 2 bases and J by 5 bases, with 9 bases left in between. Written as DNA, the CDR3 is TGTGCCTGGAGTCCAGGGCCGGAGACCCAGTACTTC. Residues: CAWSPGPETQYF.